This TCR beta chain was obtained from a study of shared T cell receptors in the human thymus. Produced via immunoSEQ multiplex PCR; TCRdb's table is partial and in-frame only. The data show just under 550,000 clones, 78% seen once. The ends were cut back, 5 bases at V and 3 bases at J, with 11 bases in the middle. The CDR3 loop spans 13 amino acids. Germline V gives CDR1 SGHTS, CDR2 YDEGEE. These data also formed part of another study, on human thymus T cells.

This chain connects TRBV5-8 to TRBJ1-1; TRBD1 might be the D (5 bases). The material sequenced was thymocytes. The origin of this receptor is a boy less than two years old with a congenital heart defect. CDR3 sequence (DNA): TGTGCCAGCAGGGCCGGGGGGGACACTGAAGCTTTCTTT. This sequence encodes CASRAGGDTEAFF.